This entry concerns a single TCR beta chain. This entry is derived from a study of blood T cell repertoires in COVID-19. Looking at the study overall: The origin of the acute and convalescent COVID-19 samples was the United States, Italy and Spain.

Participant ages covered roughly 18 to 89 years across 20 to 30 US areas. V lost 5 bases and J 8 bases, leaving 15 bases between the germline ends. Germline CDR1 SEHNR, CDR2 FQNEAQ (reference sequence). This CDR3 is 14 amino acids long. Per the original data handling: Cell counts per sample came from amplifying reference gene primers. Measured with immunoSEQ multiplex PCR; TCRdb has only the in-frame clones, and not every one. V and J calls and clone size follow that table, whereas D and trimming were derived from the DNA. The data show about 380,000 clones, about 88% seen once. The sequence came from a woman aged 18 to 35 who had recovered from COVID-19. The chain has TRBV7-9 and TRBJ1-4, with unresolved D. Sequencing was carried out using PBMCs or T cells enriched from blood (not recorded which). CDR3 in DNA: TGTGCCAGCAGCCCCCGGGAGGTTCGGGAAAAACTGTTTTTT. This translates into CASSPREVREKLFF.